This T cell receptor (beta chain) was sequenced in a study of cytomegalovirus exposure and HLA in healthy donors. Study results and limitations: Cytomegalovirus status was reportedly diagnosed by the classifier with high sensitivity and specificity. In a later analysis, TCR beta V- and J-gene trimming was associated with a missense DCLRE1C variant. Researchers counted around 180 TCR beta chains as cytomegalovirus-associated.

Concerning this clone: What it binds is unknown.

Germline V CDR1 and CDR2: SEHNR, FQNEAQ (reference sequence). V dropped 4 bases and J dropped 4 bases, with 14 bases sitting between them. The CDR3 length is 14 residues. PCR involved 60 Vbeta and 13 Jbeta primers. The table came from immunoSEQ multiplex PCR; TCRdb's copy has only in-frame clones and leaves some out. This table has approximately 200,000 clones, around 79% appearing once. The sample was PBMCs. The chain couples TRBV7-9 to TRBJ2-7; D possibly corresponds to TRBD1 (6 bases). This receptor was taken from a girl aged 10 to 17 in good health and CMV-seropositive. CDR3 loop: CASSSSRDIYEQYF. Here the CDR3 DNA reads TGTGCCAGCAGCTCGTCCCGGGACATTTACGAGCAGTACTTC.